Described below is a single T cell receptor beta chain sequence and its context. One junction end disagrees with the germline gene, perhaps due to a read error. This sample was included in a study of Graves' ophthalmopathy and Graves' hyperthyroidism. Amplification from RNA transcripts yielded the TCR beta CDR3 regions. A first-round RT-PCR used HTBI primers, followed by a second-round multiplex PCR. TCRdb passed the multiplex PCR reads through MiXCR, listing each CDR3 protein once. The table records hundreds of thousands of distinct CDR3 sequences, roughly 40% of them present only once. This TCR derives from an adult man with Graves' ophthalmopathy. Sequenced sample: peripheral blood.

CDR3 bases: TGTGCCAGCAGTTGGACGAAGGGGGGCCAGCCCCAGCATTTT. Its translation: CASSWTKGGQPQHF. The chain couples TRBV10-3 to TRBJ1-5, with D maybe TRBD1 (6 bases). This CDR3 is built from 14 residues. The germline CDR1 and CDR2 sequences are ENHRY and SYGVKD.